The following is a T cell receptor (beta chain) sequence with its context. Subsets obtained from CD4+ cells comprised CD45RA+ naive and CD45RA-negative memory cells. This sample was included in a study of shared clonotypes between healthy human individuals. About the study: The donor group consisted of two women and a few men, aged 18 to 49.

Measured with immunoSEQ multiplex PCR; TCRdb has only the in-frame clones, and not every one. Of 2 million to 2.5 million clones listed, 93% are singletons. The sequenced sample consisted of naive CD4+ T cells from PBMCs. Indicated subset: CD45RA+ positively selected. The TCR was taken from a man between 18 and 29 years old in good health. Some clones in this sample may be carry-over from other donors' samples.

This chain's CDR3 is CASSLRSGSTDEQFF. For the CDR3, the DNA is TGTGCCAGCAGCTTGCGTAGCGGGAGTACGGATGAGCAGTTCTTC. The chain employs TRBV11-3 and TRBJ2-1; 9 bases agree with TRBD2. The V segment lost 3 bases and the J segment 8 bases; nucleotides outside the gene matches: 8. The CDR3 loop spans 15 amino acids. CDR1 is SGHNT, CDR2 YENEEA, per germline.